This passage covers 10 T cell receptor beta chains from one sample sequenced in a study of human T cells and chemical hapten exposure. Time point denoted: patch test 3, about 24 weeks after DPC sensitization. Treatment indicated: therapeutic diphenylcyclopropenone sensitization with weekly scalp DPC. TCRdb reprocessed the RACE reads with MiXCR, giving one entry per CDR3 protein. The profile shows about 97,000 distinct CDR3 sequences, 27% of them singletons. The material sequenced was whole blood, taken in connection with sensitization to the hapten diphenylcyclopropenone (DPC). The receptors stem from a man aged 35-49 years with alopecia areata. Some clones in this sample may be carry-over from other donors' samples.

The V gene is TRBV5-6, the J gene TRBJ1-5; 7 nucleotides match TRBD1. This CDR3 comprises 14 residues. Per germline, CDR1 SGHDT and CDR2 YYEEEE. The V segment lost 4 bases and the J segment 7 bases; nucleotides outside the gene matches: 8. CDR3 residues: CASSPRGCGQPQHF. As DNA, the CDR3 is TGTGCCAGCAGCCCCAGGGGGTGTGGACAGCCCCAGCATTTT. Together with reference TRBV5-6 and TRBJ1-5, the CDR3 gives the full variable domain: DAGVTQSPTHLIKTRGQQVTLRCSPKSGHDTVSWYQQALGQGPQFIFQYYEEEERQRGNFPDRFSGHQFPNYSSELNVNALLLGDSALYLCASSPRGCGQPQHFGDGTRLSIL.

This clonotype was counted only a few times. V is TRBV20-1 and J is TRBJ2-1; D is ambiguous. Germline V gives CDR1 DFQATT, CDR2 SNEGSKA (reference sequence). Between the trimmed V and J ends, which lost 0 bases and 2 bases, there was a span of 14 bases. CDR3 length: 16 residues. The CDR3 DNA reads TGCAGTGCTAGAGATCAAGGGTCGCTCACCTACAATGAGCAGTTCTTC. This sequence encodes CSARDQGSLTYNEQFF.

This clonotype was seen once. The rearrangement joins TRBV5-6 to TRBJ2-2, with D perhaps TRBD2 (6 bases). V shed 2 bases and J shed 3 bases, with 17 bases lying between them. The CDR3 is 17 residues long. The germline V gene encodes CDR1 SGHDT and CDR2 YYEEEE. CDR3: CASSFSLLGGDTGELFF. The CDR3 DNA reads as TGTGCCAGCAGCTTTAGTCTGCTCGGAGGGGACACCGGGGAGCTGTTTTTT.

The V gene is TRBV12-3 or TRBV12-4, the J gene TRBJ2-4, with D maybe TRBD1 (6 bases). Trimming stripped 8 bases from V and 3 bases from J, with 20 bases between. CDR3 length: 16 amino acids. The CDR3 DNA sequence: TGTGCCAGCCCCCCCGGTCAGGGGCCGGGCAAAAACATTCAGTACTTC. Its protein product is CASPPGQGPGKNIQYF.

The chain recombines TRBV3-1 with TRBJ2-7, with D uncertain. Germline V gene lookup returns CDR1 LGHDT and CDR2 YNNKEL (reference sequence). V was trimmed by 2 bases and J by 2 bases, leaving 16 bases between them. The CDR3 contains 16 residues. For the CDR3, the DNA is TGTGCCAGCAGCCAAACCCCTTCGGCAGGACCCTACGAGCAGTACTTC. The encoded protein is CASSQTPSAGPYEQYF.

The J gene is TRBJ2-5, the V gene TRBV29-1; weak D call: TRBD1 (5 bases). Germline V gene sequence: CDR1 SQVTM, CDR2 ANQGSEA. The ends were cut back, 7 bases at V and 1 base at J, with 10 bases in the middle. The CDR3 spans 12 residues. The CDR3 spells CSETRGQETQYF. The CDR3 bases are TGCAGCGAGACAAGGGGCCAAGAGACCCAGTACTTC.

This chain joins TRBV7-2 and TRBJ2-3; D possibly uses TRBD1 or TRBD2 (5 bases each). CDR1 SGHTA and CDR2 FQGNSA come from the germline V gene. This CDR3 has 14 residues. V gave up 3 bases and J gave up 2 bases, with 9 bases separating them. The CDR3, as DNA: TGTGCCAGCAGCTTTTCGGGGCTCACAGATACGCAGTATTTT. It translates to CASSFSGLTDTQYF. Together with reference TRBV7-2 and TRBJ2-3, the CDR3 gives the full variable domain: GAGVSQSPSNKVTEKGKDVELRCDPISGHTALYWYRQSLGQGLEFLIYFQGNSAPDKSGLPSDRFSAERTGGSVSTLTIQRTQQEDSAVYLCASSFSGLTDTQYFGPGTRLTVL.

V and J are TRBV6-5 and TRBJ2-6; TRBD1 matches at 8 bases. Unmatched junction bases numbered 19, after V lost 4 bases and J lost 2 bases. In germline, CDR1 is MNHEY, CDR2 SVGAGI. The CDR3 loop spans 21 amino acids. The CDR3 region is CASSLIFATGAVSPGANVLTF. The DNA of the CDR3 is TGTGCCAGCAGTTTAATTTTTGCGACAGGGGCGGTGTCCCCTGGGGCCAACGTCCTGACTTTC.

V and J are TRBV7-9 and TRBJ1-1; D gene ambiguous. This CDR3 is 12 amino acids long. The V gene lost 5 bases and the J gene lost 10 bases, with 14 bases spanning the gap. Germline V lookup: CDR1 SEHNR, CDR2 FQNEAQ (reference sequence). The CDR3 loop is CASSLGLERAFF. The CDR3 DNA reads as TGTGCCAGCAGCCTCGGCCTAGAGCGAGCTTTCTTT.

The CDR3 nucleotides are TGTGCCAGCAGCCCCTACGTTGGGGAAGGGGAGACCCAGTACTTC. Translating gives CASSPYVGEGETQYF. The chain joins TRBV7-8 to TRBJ2-5; no firm D call. Germline V gives CDR1 SGHVS, CDR2 FQNEAQ. V lost 5 bases, J lost 5 bases, and 18 bases lay in between. The CDR3 is 15 amino acids.